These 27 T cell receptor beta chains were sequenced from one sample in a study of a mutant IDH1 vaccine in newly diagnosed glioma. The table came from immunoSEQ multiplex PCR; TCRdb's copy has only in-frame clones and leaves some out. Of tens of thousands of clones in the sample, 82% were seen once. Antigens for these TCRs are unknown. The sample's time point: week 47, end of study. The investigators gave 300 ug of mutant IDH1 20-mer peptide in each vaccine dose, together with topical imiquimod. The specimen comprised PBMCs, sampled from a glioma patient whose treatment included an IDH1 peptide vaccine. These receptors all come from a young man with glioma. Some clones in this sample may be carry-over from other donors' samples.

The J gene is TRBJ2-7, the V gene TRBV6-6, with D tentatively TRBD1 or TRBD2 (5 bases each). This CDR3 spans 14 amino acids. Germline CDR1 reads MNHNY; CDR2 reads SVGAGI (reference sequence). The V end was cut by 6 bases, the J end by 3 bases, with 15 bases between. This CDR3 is CASRPLGPLYEQYF. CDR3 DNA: TGTGCCAGCAGACCCCTGGGACCCCTCTACGAGCAGTACTTC.

The CDR3 DNA reads TGTGCCAGCGCGCTCGGGACGGACAATGAAAAACTGTTTTTT. This codes for CASALGTDNEKLFF. The chain uses TRBV6-1 and TRBJ1-4, with D maybe TRBD1 (5 bases). Germline lookup yields CDR1 MNHNS and CDR2 SASEGT. The length of the CDR3 is 14 residues. The V gene lost 8 bases and the J gene lost 5 bases, with 15 bases spanning the gap.

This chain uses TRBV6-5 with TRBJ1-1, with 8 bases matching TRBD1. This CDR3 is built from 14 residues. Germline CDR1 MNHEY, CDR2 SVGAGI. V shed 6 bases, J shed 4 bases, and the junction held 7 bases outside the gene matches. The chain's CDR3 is CASRPTGGGTEAFF. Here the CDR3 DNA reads TGTGCCAGCAGACCAACAGGGGGTGGCACTGAAGCTTTCTTT.

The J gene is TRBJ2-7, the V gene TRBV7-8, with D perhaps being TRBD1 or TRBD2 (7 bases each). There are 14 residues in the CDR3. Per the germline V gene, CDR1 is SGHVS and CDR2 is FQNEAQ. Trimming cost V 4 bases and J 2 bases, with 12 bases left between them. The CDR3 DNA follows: TGTGCCAGCAGCTCGACAGGGAGGGCCTACGAGCAGTACTTC. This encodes CASSSTGRAYEQYF.

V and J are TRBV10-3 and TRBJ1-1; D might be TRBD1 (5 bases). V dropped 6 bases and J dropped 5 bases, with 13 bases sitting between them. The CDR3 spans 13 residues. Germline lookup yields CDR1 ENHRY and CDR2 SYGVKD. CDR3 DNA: TGTGCCATCAGCAGGGAGTTTGGGACTGAAGCTTTCTTT. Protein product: CAISREFGTEAFF.

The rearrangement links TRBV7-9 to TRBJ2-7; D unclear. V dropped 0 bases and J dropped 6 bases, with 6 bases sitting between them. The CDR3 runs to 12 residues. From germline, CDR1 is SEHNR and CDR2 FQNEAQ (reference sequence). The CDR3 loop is CASSLAATEQYF. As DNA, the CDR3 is TGTGCCAGCAGCTTAGCGGCAACCGAGCAGTACTTC.

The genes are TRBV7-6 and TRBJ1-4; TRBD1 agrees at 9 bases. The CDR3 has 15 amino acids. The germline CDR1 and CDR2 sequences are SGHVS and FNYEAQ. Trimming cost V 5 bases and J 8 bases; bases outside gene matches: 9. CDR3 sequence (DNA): TGTGCCAGCAGCGTACAGGGGGCGAGGGGCGAAAAACTGTTTTTT. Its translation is CASSVQGARGEKLFF.

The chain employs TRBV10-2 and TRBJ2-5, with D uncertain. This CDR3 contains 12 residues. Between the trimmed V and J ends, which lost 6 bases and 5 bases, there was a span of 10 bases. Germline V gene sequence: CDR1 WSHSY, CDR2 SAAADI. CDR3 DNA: TGCGCCAGCAGCGGTATCGAGGAGACCCAGTACTTC. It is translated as CASSGIEETQYF.

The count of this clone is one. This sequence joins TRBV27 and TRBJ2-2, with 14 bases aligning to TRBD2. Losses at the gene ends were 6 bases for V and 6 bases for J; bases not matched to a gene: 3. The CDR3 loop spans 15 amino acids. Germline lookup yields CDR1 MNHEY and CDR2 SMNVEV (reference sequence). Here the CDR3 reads CASSRLAGGPGELFF. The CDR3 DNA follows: TGTGCCAGCAGCCGACTAGCGGGAGGGCCCGGGGAGCTGTTTTTT.

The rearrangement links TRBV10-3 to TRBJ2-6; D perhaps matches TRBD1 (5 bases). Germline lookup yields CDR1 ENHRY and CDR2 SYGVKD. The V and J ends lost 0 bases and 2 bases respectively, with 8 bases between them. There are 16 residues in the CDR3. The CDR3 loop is CAISESKGPGANVLTF. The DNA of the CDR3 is TGTGCCATCAGTGAGTCGAAGGGGCCTGGGGCCAACGTCCTGACTTTC.

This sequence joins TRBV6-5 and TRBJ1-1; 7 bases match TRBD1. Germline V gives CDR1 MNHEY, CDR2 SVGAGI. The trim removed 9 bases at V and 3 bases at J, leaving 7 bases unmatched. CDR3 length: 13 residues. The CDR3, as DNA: TGTGCCAGTGCGAGGGGGCTTTACACTGAAGCTTTCTTT. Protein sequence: CASARGLYTEAFF.

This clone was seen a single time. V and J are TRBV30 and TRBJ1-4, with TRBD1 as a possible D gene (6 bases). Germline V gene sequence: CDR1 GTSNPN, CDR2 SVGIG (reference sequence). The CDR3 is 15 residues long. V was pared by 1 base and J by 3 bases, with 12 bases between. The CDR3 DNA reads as TGTGCCTGGAGTGAAGGACAGCCAGCTAATGAAAAACTGTTTTTT. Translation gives CAWSEGQPANEKLFF.

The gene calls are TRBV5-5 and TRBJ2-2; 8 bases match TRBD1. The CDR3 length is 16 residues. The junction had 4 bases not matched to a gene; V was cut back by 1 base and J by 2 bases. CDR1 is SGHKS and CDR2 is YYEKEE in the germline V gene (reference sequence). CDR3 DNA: TGTGCCAGCAGCTTGCGGGGACAGGCCAACACCGGGGAGCTGTTTTTT. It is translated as CASSLRGQANTGELFF. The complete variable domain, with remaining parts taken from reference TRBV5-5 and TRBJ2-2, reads DAGVTQSPTHLIKTRGQQVTLRCSPISGHKSVSWYQQVLGQGPQFIFQYYEKEERGRGNFPDRFSARQFPNYSSELNVNALLLGDSALYLCASSLRGQANTGELFFGEGSRLTVL.

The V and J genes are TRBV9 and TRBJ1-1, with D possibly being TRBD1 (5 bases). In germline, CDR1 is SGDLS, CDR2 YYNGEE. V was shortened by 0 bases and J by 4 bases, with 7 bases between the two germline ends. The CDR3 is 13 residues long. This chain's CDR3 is CASSVGTGTEAFF. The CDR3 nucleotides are TGTGCCAGCAGCGTAGGTACAGGCACTGAAGCTTTCTTT.

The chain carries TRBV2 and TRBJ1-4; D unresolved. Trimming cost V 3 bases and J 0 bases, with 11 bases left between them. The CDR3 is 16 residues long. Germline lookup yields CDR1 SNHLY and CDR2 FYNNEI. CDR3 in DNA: TGTGCCAGCAGTGAGTTGTCAGCTGCAACTAATGAAAAACTGTTTTTT. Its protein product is CASSELSAATNEKLFF.

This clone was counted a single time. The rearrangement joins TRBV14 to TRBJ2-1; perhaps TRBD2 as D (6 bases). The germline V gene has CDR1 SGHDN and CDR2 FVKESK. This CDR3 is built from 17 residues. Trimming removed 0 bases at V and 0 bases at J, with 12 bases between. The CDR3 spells CASSQDLGTLSYNEQFF. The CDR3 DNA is TGTGCCAGCAGCCAAGATCTTGGGACTCTCTCCTACAATGAGCAGTTCTTC.

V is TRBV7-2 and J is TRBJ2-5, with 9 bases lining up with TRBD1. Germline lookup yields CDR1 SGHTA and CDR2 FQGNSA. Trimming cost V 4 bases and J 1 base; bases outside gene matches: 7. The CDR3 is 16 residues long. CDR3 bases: TGTGCCAGCAGCTCCTCGGGACAGGGCTTCCAAGAGACCCAGTACTTC. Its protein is CASSSSGQGFQETQYF.

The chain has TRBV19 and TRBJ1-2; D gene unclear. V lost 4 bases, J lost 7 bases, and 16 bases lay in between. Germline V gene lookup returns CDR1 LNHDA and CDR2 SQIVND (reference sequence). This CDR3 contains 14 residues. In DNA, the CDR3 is TGTGCCAGTAGTACTATTCTTCAAGGGTCTGGCTACACCTTC. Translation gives CASSTILQGSGYTF. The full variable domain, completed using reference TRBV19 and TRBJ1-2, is DGGITQSPKYLFRKEGQNVTLSCEQNLNHDAMYWYRQDPGQGLRLIYYSQIVNDFQKGDIAEGYSVSREKKESFPLTVTSAQKNPTAFYLCASSTILQGSGYTFGSGTRLTVV.

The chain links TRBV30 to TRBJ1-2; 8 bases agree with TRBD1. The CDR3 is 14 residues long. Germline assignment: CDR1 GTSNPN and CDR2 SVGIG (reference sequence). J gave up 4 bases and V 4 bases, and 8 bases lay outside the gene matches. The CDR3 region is CAWILTGGGYGYTF. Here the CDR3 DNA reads TGTGCCTGGATCCTTACAGGGGGAGGCTATGGCTACACCTTC.

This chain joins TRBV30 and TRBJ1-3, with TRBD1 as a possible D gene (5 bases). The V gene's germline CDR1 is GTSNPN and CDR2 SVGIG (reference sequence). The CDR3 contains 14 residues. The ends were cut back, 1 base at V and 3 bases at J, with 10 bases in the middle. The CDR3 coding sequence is TGTGCCTGGAGTGACAGGATGCTTGGAAACACCATATATTTT. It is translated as CAWSDRMLGNTIYF.

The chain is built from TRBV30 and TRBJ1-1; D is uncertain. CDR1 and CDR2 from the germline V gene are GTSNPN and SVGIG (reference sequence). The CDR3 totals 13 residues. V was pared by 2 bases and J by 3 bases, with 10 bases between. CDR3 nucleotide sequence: TGTGCCTGGAGTCTGGACCGGCACACTGAAGCTTTCTTT. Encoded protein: CAWSLDRHTEAFF.

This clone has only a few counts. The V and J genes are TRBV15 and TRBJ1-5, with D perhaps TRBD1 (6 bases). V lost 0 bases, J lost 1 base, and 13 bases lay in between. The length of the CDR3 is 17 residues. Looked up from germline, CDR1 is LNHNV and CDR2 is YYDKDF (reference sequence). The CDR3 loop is CATSRDLKGGSNQPQHF. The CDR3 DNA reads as TGTGCCACCAGCAGAGATTTGAAAGGGGGGAGCAATCAGCCCCAGCATTTT.

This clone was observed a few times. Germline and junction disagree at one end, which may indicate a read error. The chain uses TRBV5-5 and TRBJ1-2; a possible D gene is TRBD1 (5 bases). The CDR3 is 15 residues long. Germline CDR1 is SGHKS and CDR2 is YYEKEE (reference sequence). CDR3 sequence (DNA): TGCGCCAGCAGCCAATCGGTAGGGGAACCGTCTGGCTACACCTTC. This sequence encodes CASSQSVGEPSGYTF. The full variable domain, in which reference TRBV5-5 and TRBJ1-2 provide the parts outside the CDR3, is DAGVTQSPTHLIKTRGQQVTLRCSPISGHKSVSWYQQVLGQGPQFIFQYYEKEERGRGNFPDRFSARQFPNYSSELNVNALLLGDSALYLCASSQSVGEPSGYTFGSGTRLTVV.

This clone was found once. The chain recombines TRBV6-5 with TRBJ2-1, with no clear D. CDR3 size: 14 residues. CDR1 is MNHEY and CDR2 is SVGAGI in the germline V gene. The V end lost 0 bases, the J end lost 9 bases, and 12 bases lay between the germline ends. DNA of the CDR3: TGTGCCAGCAGTTACTCGTTGTTCGGACGTGAGCAGTTCTTC. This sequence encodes CASSYSLFGREQFF.

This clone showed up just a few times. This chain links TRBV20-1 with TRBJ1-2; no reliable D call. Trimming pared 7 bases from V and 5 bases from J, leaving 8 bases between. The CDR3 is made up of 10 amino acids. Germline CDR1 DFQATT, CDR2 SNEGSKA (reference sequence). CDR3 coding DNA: TGCAGTGTCTTTGAGTATGGCTACACCTTC. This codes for CSVFEYGYTF.

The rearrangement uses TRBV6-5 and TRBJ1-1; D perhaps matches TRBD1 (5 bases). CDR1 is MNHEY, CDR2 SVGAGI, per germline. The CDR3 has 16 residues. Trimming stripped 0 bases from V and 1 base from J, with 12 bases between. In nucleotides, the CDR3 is TGTGCCAGCAGTTACTCCCCCAGGCAGGGGAACACTGAAGCTTTCTTT. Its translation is CASSYSPRQGNTEAFF.

The CDR3 DNA sequence: TGTGCCAGCAGCGAGGGGACAGGGGTAGATGAAAAACTGTTTTTT. It is translated as CASSEGTGVDEKLFF. The chain employs TRBV9 and TRBJ1-4; the match to TRBD1 covers 10 bases. V gave up 3 bases and J gave up 6 bases; unmatched junction bases: 5. This CDR3 spans 15 amino acids. Per the germline V gene, CDR1 is SGDLS and CDR2 is YYNGEE.